The 9 T cell receptor beta chains in this list originate from one sample, sequenced in a study of CD8+ T cells in alopecia areata. The treatment was: oral pan-JAK inhibitor, 5-10 mg twice daily. RNA extraction and reverse transcription yielded cDNA as sequencing template. Assay: immunoSEQ multiplex PCR; the TCRdb copy retains only in-frame clones and omits some. The sample includes under 350,000 clones, 55% to 70% of them seen just once. Sequences were derived from CD4+ T cells sorted from blood, sampled at week 24, from a patient treated with tofacitinib. These receptors originate from a human donor with alopecia areata.

V usage is TRBV6-5 and J usage is TRBJ2-3; D gene uncertain. Per germline, CDR1 MNHEY and CDR2 SVGAGI. The CDR3 extends over 13 amino acids. The V gene lost 5 bases and the J gene lost 3 bases, with 9 bases spanning the gap. This CDR3 reads CASSLTGTDTQYF. CDR3 bases: TGTGCCAGCAGTCTGACCGGGACAGATACGCAGTATTTT.

This chain uses TRBV7-2 with TRBJ2-2, with no clear D. Trimming left V 2 bases short and J 7 bases short, with 8 bases between. CDR3 length: 13 residues. CDR1 is SGHTA and CDR2 is FQGNSA in the germline V gene. The CDR3 reads CASSLWGDGELFF. Here the CDR3 DNA reads TGTGCCAGCAGCTTATGGGGTGACGGGGAGCTGTTTTTT. The full variable domain, completed using reference TRBV7-2 and TRBJ2-2, is GAGVSQSPSNKVTEKGKDVELRCDPISGHTALYWYRQSLGQGLEFLIYFQGNSAPDKSGLPSDRFSAERTGGSVSTLTIQRTQQEDSAVYLCASSLWGDGELFFGEGSRLTVL.

This clone was observed once. This chain connects TRBV6-5 to TRBJ2-4; 11 positions agree with TRBD1. The V gene's germline CDR1 is MNHEY and CDR2 SVGAGI. Trimming cost V 4 bases and J 4 bases; bases outside gene matches: 0. The CDR3 runs 14 residues. The CDR3 DNA sequence: TGTGCCAGCAGTTGGGACAGGGGGAAAAACATTCAGTACTTC. This sequence encodes CASSWDRGKNIQYF.

This rearrangement joins TRBV7-2 to TRBJ2-2; a possible D gene is TRBD2 (5 bases). Trimming removed 6 bases from V and 1 base from J, with 9 bases in between. The V gene's germline CDR1 is SGHTA and CDR2 FQGNSA. CDR3 length: 14 amino acids. Written as DNA, the CDR3 is TGTGCCAGCAGGAGGGCCCAGAACACCGGGGAGCTGTTTTTT. Translating gives CASRRAQNTGELFF.

This clone was counted between two and nine times. This sequence joins TRBV30 and TRBJ2-6; no clear D. The CDR3 consists of 12 residues. The germline CDR1 and CDR2 sequences are GTSNPN and SVGIG (reference sequence). The V gene lost 5 bases and the J gene lost 2 bases, with 4 bases spanning the gap. Here the CDR3 reads CAWATGANVLTF. The DNA of the CDR3 is TGTGCCTGGGCAACTGGGGCCAACGTCCTGACTTTC. The whole variable domain, remainder taken from reference TRBV30 and TRBJ2-6, is SQTIHQWPATLVQPVGSPLSLECTVEGTSNPNLYWYRQAAGRGLQLLFYSVGIGQISSEVPQNLSASRPQDRQFILSSKKLLLSDSGFYLCAWATGANVLTFGAGSRLTVL.

The J gene is TRBJ2-3, the V gene TRBV14, with 13 bases that match TRBD2. With 0 bases clipped from V and 7 bases from J, the junction kept 4 bases outside the gene matches. The CDR3 length is 16 residues. Germline-derived CDR1 and CDR2 are SGHDN and FVKESK. The CDR3 loop is CASSQDSGLAGYTQYF. CDR3 DNA sequence: TGTGCCAGCAGCCAAGATTCGGGACTAGCGGGGTATACGCAGTATTTT.

The V gene is TRBV30, the J gene TRBJ2-3; D ambiguous. V shed 3 bases and J shed 3 bases, with 19 bases lying between them. Germline assignment: CDR1 GTSNPN and CDR2 SVGIG (reference sequence). The CDR3 is made up of 16 amino acids. CDR3 coding DNA: TGTGCCTGGAGCTCCTGGTGGGGAAATGAGACAGATACGCAGTATTTT. Residues: CAWSSWWGNETDTQYF.

This chain links TRBV30 with TRBJ2-1; 7 positions match TRBD1. The CDR3 is 14 amino acids. Germline-derived CDR1 and CDR2 are GTSNPN and SVGIG (reference sequence). Trimming took 8 bases from V and 6 from J; bases not matched to a gene: 13. CDR3 sequence (DNA): TGTGCCGAAGGTCGGCAGGGGGAACTCAATGAGCAGTTCTTC. Its translation is CAEGRQGELNEQFF.

There are a few counts of this clone. This chain joins TRBV10-3 and TRBJ2-2, with a possible D match to TRBD1 (5 bases). Trimming cost V 6 bases and J 1 base, with 6 bases left between them. This CDR3 contains 13 residues. Germline V gene sequence: CDR1 ENHRY, CDR2 SYGVKD. The CDR3 loop reads CAISTGNTGELFF. The DNA of the CDR3 is TGTGCCATCAGCACAGGGAACACCGGGGAGCTGTTTTTT.